The sample holds one count of the clone carrying this TCR beta chain. The target antigen is unknown. The record originates from a study of CD8 T cells in Susac syndrome. At the level of the study: Patients with Susac syndrome were therapy-naive, treated with corticosteroids, or treated with intravenous immunoglobulin alone when blood was collected.

TCR beta sequencing covered blood CD8+ and CD4+ T cells. Reverse transcription of about 0.5 to 1 ug RNA was carried out with random hexamers. The amplification used immunoSEQ multiplex PCR on TCR beta CDR3; it spanned 54 Vbeta and 13 Jbeta. From the immunoSEQ multiplex PCR reads, TCRdb called clonotypes with MiXCR, one entry per CDR3 protein. The sample lists about 75,000 distinct CDR3 sequences; 94% were seen once. General study points: In total CD8+ repertoires, roughly 15 Susac-specific public clones were found, and four or five in CD8+ TEMRA repertoires.

Sequencing was done on a sample of CD8+ T cells from PBMCs. The clonotype originates from a human donor with Susac syndrome.

CDR3 bases: TGTGCCAGCGGGGGGACGAAACTGTTTTTT. This translates into CASGGTKLFF. The V and J genes are TRBV25-1 and TRBJ1-4; perhaps TRBD1 as D (5 bases). Germline values: CDR1 MGHDK, CDR2 SYGVNS. CDR3 length: 10 residues. Trimming left V 8 bases short and J 11 bases short, with 9 bases between.